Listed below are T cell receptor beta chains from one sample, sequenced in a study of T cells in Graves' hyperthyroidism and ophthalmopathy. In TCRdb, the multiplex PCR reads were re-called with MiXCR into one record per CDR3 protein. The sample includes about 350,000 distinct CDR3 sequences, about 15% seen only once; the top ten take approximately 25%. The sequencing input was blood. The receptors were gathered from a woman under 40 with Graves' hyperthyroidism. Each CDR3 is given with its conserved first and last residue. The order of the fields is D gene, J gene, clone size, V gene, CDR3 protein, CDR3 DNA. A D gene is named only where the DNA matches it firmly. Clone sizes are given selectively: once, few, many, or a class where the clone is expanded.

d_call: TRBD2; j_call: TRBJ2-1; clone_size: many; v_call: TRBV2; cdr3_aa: CASSAGSPGTSNYEQFF; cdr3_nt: TGTGCCAGCAGTGCGGGGAGCCCCGGGACTAGCAATTATGAGCAGTTCTTC
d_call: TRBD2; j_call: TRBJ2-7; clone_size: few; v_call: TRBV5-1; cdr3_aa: CASSSSGTSGKEQYF; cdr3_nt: TGCGCCAGCAGCTCCTCCGGGACTAGCGGGAAGGAGCAGTACTTC
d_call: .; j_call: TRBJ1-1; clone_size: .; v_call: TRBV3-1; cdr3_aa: CASNQDPRIEAFF; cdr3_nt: TGTGCCAGCAACCAAGACCCAAGGATTGAAGCTTTCTTT
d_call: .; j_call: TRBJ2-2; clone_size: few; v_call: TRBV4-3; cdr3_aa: CASSKQVPGELFF; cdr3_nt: TGCGCCAGCAGCAAACAGGTTCCCGGGGAGCTGTTTTTT
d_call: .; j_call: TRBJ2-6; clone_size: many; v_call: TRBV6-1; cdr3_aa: CASSVTSAGTGANVLTF; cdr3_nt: TGTGCCAGCAGTGTAACATCTGCGGGGACTGGGGCCAACGTCCTGACTTTC
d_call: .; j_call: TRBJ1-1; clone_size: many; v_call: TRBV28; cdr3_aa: CASSLFKKGFGTEAFF; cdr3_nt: TGTGCCAGCAGTTTATTCAAAAAGGGGTTCGGCACTGAAGCTTTCTTT
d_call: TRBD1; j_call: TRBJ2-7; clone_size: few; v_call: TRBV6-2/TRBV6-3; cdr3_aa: CASSYPETGMGPYEQYF; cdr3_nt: TGTGCCAGCAGTTACCCAGAGACAGGGATGGGGCCCTACGAGCAGTACTTC
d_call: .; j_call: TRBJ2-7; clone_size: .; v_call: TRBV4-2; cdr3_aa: CASSQLLVSYEQYF; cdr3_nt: TGTGCCAGCAGCCAGCTTCTCGTATCCTACGAGCAGTACTTC
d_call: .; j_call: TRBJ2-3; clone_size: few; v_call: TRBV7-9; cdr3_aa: CASSLRQTGTQIDTDTQYF; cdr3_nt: TGTGCCAGCAGTCTCCGACAGACCGGGACCCAAATAGACACAGATACGCAGTATTTT
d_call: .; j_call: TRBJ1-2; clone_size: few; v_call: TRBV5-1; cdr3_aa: CASSPNPVLDYGYTF; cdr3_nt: TGCGCCAGCAGCCCGAATCCAGTTTTGGACTATGGCTACACCTTC
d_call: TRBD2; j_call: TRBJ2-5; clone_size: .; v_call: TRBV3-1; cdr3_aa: CASSQVSSAGGQETQYF; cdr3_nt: TGTGCCAGCAGCCAAGTATCCTCAGCGGGAGGACAAGAGACCCAGTACTTC
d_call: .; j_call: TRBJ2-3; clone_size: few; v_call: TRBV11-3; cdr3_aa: CASSPGLTRTDTQYF; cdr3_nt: TGTGCCAGCAGCCCCGGCCTAACTCGCACAGATACGCAGTATTTT
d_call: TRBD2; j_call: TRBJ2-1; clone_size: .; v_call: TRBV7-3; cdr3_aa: CASSLRLAPNEQFF; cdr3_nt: TGTGCCAGCAGCTTAAGACTAGCCCCCAATGAGCAGTTCTTC
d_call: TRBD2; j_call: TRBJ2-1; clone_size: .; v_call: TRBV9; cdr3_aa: CASSARTSGNEQFF; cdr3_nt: TGTGCCAGCAGCGCCCGGACTAGCGGTAATGAGCAGTTCTTC